Following are 10 T cell receptor beta chains from one sample sequenced in a study of shared clonotypes between healthy human individuals. TCRdb's copy holds only in-frame clones and misses some; the assay was immunoSEQ multiplex PCR. The table shows 2,500,000 or so clones, with roughly nine tenths occurring only once. Input material: naive CD4+ T cells sorted from blood. Noted subset: CD45RA+ positively selected. These receptors were collected from a man between 18 and 29 years old in good health.

V usage is TRBV30 and J usage is TRBJ2-7; 11 bases match TRBD2. Germline V gene lookup returns CDR1 GTSNPN and CDR2 SVGIG (reference sequence). J gave up 2 bases and V 0 bases, and 3 bases lay outside the gene matches. CDR3 length: 15 amino acids. CDR3 sequence reads: CAWSVLTSGAYEQYF. The CDR3 DNA sequence: TGTGCCTGGAGTGTATTGACTAGCGGGGCCTACGAGCAGTACTTC.

V usage is TRBV5-1 and J usage is TRBJ2-7; perhaps TRBD1 as D (5 bases). The CDR3 runs 14 residues. Germline CDR1 SGHRS, CDR2 YFSETQ. V was trimmed by 2 bases and J by 3 bases, leaving 12 bases between them. Here the CDR3 DNA reads TGCGCCAGCAGCTTACCCAGGGTGCTCTACGAGCAGTACTTC. It is translated as CASSLPRVLYEQYF. The whole variable domain, filled in from reference TRBV5-1 and TRBJ2-7, reads KAGVTQTPRYLIKTRGQQVTLSCSPISGHRSVSWYQQTPGQGLQFLFEYFSETQRNKGNFPGRFSGRQFSNSRSEMNVSTLELGDSALYLCASSLPRVLYEQYFGPGTRLTVT.

This rearrangement joins TRBV10-3 to TRBJ2-5; D gene unclear. The CDR3 runs 11 residues. Germline assignment: CDR1 ENHRY and CDR2 SYGVKD. Trimming removed 10 bases from V and 1 base from J, with 7 bases in between. The CDR3 is CATSFQETQYF. For the CDR3, the DNA is TGTGCCACTTCCTTCCAAGAGACCCAGTACTTC.

The chain has TRBV30 and TRBJ1-6; D is ambiguous. The CDR3 spans 17 residues. Germline-derived CDR1 and CDR2 are GTSNPN and SVGIG (reference sequence). Trimming removed 4 bases at V and 0 bases at J, with 16 bases between. The CDR3 here is CAWTGDRTSSYNSPLHF. CDR3 bases: TGTGCCTGGACTGGCGACCGGACGAGCTCCTATAATTCACCCCTCCACTTT.

The chain is built from TRBV5-1 and TRBJ1-3; D remains ambiguous. Per the germline V gene, CDR1 is SGHRS and CDR2 is YFSETQ. V lost 0 bases to trimming and J lost 0 bases, with 10 bases between them. The CDR3 is made up of 16 amino acids. The CDR3: CASSLGDGDSGNTIYF. DNA for the CDR3: TGCGCCAGCAGCTTGGGAGACGGGGACTCTGGAAACACCATATATTTT.

CDR3 sequence (DNA): TGTGCCAGCAGCCAGAGAGAGACCCAGTACTTC. Protein: CASSQRETQYF. The chain combines TRBV7-2 with TRBJ2-5; D is unclear. Germline CDR1 SGHTA, CDR2 FQGNSA. CDR3 size: 11 residues. The V end was cut by 5 bases, the J end by 4 bases, with 5 bases between.

V usage is TRBV7-2 and J usage is TRBJ2-1; D ambiguous. The CDR3 totals 12 residues. V gave up 6 bases and J gave up 3 bases, with 6 bases separating them. CDR1 and CDR2 (germline): SGHTA, FQGNSA. CDR3 residues: CASSRLYNEQFF. The CDR3 nucleotides read TGTGCCAGCAGTCGACTCTACAATGAGCAGTTCTTC. Full variable domain (rest looked up from reference TRBV7-2 and TRBJ2-1): GAGVSQSPSNKVTEKGKDVELRCDPISGHTALYWYRQSLGQGLEFLIYFQGNSAPDKSGLPSDRFSAERTGGSVSTLTIQRTQQEDSAVYLCASSRLYNEQFFGPGTRLTVL.

As for this clone: This same CDR3 is encoded by further DNA sequences in the sample. The chain links TRBV29-1 to TRBJ1-2; tentatively, D is TRBD1 (5 bases). V lost 2 bases, J lost 8 bases, and 6 bases lay in between. Per germline, CDR1 SQVTM and CDR2 ANQGSEA. The CDR3 covers 10 residues. This CDR3 is CSVEQGGYTF. The CDR3 nucleotides are TGCAGCGTTGAACAGGGCGGCTACACCTTC.

The chain is built from TRBV18 and TRBJ2-1, with D possibly matching TRBD1 (6 bases). The CDR3 spans 16 residues. Trimming stripped 2 bases from V and 3 bases from J, with 14 bases between. Germline V gene sequence: CDR1 KGHSH, CDR2 LQKENI. CDR3 DNA sequence: TGTGCCAGCTCACCAAATGGCAGGGGAGTCTACAATGAGCAGTTCTTC. Amino acids: CASSPNGRGVYNEQFF.

V usage is TRBV7-2 and J usage is TRBJ2-3; D is unresolved. V lost 7 bases and J lost 2, with 7 bases in between. Germline CDR1 SGHTA, CDR2 FQGNSA. CDR3 length: 12 residues. The CDR3 DNA reads TGTGCCAGCACCCCGCCCACAGATACGCAGTATTTT. It yields the protein CASTPPTDTQYF.